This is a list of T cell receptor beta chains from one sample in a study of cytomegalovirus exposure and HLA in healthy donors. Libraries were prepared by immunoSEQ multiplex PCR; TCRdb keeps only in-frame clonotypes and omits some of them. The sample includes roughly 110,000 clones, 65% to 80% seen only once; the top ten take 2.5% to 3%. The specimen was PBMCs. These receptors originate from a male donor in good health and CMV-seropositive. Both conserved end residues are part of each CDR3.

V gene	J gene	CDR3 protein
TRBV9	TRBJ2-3	CASSVRGSTDTQYF
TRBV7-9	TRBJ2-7	CASSFGLADSYEQYF
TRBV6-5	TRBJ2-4	CASSFSGRGQNIQYF
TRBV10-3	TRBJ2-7	CAISPTGPPTYEQYF
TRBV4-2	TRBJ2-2	CASSQGGGGGTGELFF
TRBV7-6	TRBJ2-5	CASSLATGLETQYF
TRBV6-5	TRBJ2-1	CASSYGQGRREQFF
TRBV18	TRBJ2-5	CASSPGDRDQETQYF
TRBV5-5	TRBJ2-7	CASSQLLPGSYEQYF
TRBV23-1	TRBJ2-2	CASSQSGRGGSGELFF
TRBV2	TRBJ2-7	CATRLAGPYEQYF
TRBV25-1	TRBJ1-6	CASSTQVPPLHF
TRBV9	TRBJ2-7	CASSVGGQEVSYEQYF
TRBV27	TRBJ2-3	CATHGSTDTQYF
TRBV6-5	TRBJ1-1	CASSRDTGTEAFF